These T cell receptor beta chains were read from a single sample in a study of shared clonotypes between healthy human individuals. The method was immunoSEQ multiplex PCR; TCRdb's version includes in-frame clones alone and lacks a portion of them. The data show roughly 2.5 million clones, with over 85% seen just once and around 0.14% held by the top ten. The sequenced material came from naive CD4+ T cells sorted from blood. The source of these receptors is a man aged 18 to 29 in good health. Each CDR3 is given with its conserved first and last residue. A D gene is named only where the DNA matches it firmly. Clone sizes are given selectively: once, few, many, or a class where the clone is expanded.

CDR3nt: TGCGCCAGCAGCTTGGAACAGGTCCACGAGCAGTACTTC
CDR3aa: CASSLEQVHEQYF
j_gene: TRBJ2-7
v_gene: TRBV5-1
abundance: NA
len: 13
d_gene: NA

CDR3nt: TGTGCCAGTAGTTTTGGACAGGCCTATCCCTACAATGAGCAGTTCTTC
CDR3aa: CASSFGQAYPYNEQFF
j_gene: TRBJ2-1
v_gene: TRBV19
abundance: once
len: 16
d_gene: TRBD1

CDR3nt: TGTGCCAGCAGTTACTCGTACGGGACAGGGGAGACCCAGTACTTC
CDR3aa: CASSYSYGTGETQYF
j_gene: TRBJ2-5
v_gene: TRBV6-5
abundance: NA
len: 15
d_gene: TRBD1

CDR3nt: TGTGCCAGCAGTGAACCCGGGATGGGTCAGCCCCAGCATTTT
CDR3aa: CASSEPGMGQPQHF
j_gene: TRBJ1-5
v_gene: TRBV6-1
abundance: NA
len: 14
d_gene: NA

CDR3nt: TGTGCCATCAGTGGGACTAGCGGGAGTCCCCAAGTCACCGGGGAGCTGTTTTTT
CDR3aa: CAISGTSGSPQVTGELFF
j_gene: TRBJ2-2
v_gene: TRBV10-3
abundance: NA
len: 18
d_gene: TRBD2

CDR3nt: TGTGCCACCAGCAGCCGGGACAGGGCCTATGGCTACACCTTC
CDR3aa: CATSSRDRAYGYTF
j_gene: TRBJ1-2
v_gene: TRBV15
abundance: NA
len: 14
d_gene: TRBD1

CDR3nt: TGTGCCAGTAGTATAGGGGCTAGCGGGATCAATGAGCAGTTCTTC
CDR3aa: CASSIGASGINEQFF
j_gene: TRBJ2-1
v_gene: TRBV19
abundance: NA
len: 15
d_gene: TRBD2

CDR3nt: TGTGCCATCAGTGAGTCAAGGGATAGCGGGAGGGCCAATGAGCAGTTCTTC
CDR3aa: CAISESRDSGRANEQFF
j_gene: TRBJ2-1
v_gene: TRBV10-3
abundance: NA
len: 17
d_gene: TRBD2

CDR3nt: TGCGCCAGCAGCTTGTCGTTGGGGACAGGGACGGAGACCCAGTACTTC
CDR3aa: CASSLSLGTGTETQYF
j_gene: TRBJ2-5
v_gene: TRBV5-1
abundance: NA
len: 16
d_gene: TRBD1

CDR3nt: TGTGCCAGCAGTTGCCTTTCTTGCGAGCAGTACTTC
CDR3aa: CASSCLSCEQYF
j_gene: TRBJ2-7
v_gene: TRBV6-6
abundance: NA
len: 12
d_gene: NA

CDR3nt: TGTGCCAGCAGCTTAGGACAGGCCAACTACGAGCAGTACTTC
CDR3aa: CASSLGQANYEQYF
j_gene: TRBJ2-7
v_gene: TRBV5-6
abundance: once
len: 14
d_gene: TRBD1

CDR3nt: TGTGCCAGCAGCATGCCTTCCCAGGGGGAGTACTTC
CDR3aa: CASSMPSQGEYF
j_gene: TRBJ2-7
v_gene: TRBV5-8
abundance: NA
len: 12
d_gene: TRBD1

CDR3nt: TGTGCCAGCAGGACAGGGGGGAACACTGAAGCTTTCTTT
CDR3aa: CASRTGGNTEAFF
j_gene: TRBJ1-1
v_gene: TRBV5-4
abundance: NA
len: 13
d_gene: TRBD1

CDR3nt: TGCGCCAGCAGCCAAGTACCGGATGGGGCGGGAATCGGTGAGCAGTTCTTC
CDR3aa: CASSQVPDGAGIGEQFF
j_gene: TRBJ2-1
v_gene: TRBV4-1
abundance: NA
len: 17
d_gene: NA

CDR3nt: TGCAGCGTTCGAATTGAGTCCTCCGGGGGTTCACCCCTCCACTTT
CDR3aa: CSVRIESSGGSPLHF
j_gene: TRBJ1-6
v_gene: TRBV29-1
abundance: NA
len: 15
d_gene: NA

CDR3nt: TGCGCCAGCAGCATAGCGGGAGAGGGTTACAATGAGCAGTTCTTC
CDR3aa: CASSIAGEGYNEQFF
j_gene: TRBJ2-1
v_gene: TRBV5-1
abundance: NA
len: 15
d_gene: TRBD2

CDR3nt: TGTGCCAGCAGCTTAGCTTGGTTAGGGGGGAAAATGGAGACCCAGTACTTC
CDR3aa: CASSLAWLGGKMETQYF
j_gene: TRBJ2-5
v_gene: TRBV7-9
abundance: NA
len: 17
d_gene: NA

CDR3nt: TGTGCCAGCAGACCTCAAGGACTAGGCACAGATACGCAGTATTTT
CDR3aa: CASRPQGLGTDTQYF
j_gene: TRBJ2-3
v_gene: TRBV7-9
abundance: NA
len: 15
d_gene: TRBD2